This T cell receptor beta chain was sequenced in a study of human T cells and chemical hapten exposure. Whole-study results and caveats: Donor immune responses may differ from healthy people's, since all donors had alopecia.

The time point was: patch test 1, 2 weeks after DPC sensitization. Treatment of the sample: therapeutic diphenylcyclopropenone sensitization with weekly scalp DPC. V shed 2 bases, J shed 3 bases, and the junction held 10 bases outside the gene matches. The germline V gene has CDR1 SGHTA and CDR2 FQGNSA. This CDR3 has 18 residues. This clonotype was recorded many times. What it binds is unknown. The library labeled individual cDNA molecules by adding unique molecular identifiers to them. TCRdb reprocessed the RACE reads with MiXCR, giving one entry per CDR3 protein. Among roughly 200,000 distinct CDR3 sequences listed, about a fifth were seen once.

This TCR came from a woman aged 50 to 60 with alopecia areata. Some clones in this sample may be carry-over from other donors' samples. The gene calls are TRBV7-2 and TRBJ2-3; 11 nucleotides agree with TRBD2. The input for sequencing was whole blood, taken in connection with sensitization to the hapten diphenylcyclopropenone (DPC). CDR3 coding DNA: TGTGCCAGCAGCTTAAGGGTACTAGCGGGAGCAGGGACAGATACGCAGTATTTT. It codes for CASSLRVLAGAGTDTQYF. The full variable domain, completed using reference TRBV7-2 and TRBJ2-3, is GAGVSQSPSNKVTEKGKDVELRCDPISGHTALYWYRQSLGQGLEFLIYFQGNSAPDKSGLPSDRFSAERTGGSVSTLTIQRTQQEDSAVYLCASSLRVLAGAGTDTQYFGPGTRLTVL.